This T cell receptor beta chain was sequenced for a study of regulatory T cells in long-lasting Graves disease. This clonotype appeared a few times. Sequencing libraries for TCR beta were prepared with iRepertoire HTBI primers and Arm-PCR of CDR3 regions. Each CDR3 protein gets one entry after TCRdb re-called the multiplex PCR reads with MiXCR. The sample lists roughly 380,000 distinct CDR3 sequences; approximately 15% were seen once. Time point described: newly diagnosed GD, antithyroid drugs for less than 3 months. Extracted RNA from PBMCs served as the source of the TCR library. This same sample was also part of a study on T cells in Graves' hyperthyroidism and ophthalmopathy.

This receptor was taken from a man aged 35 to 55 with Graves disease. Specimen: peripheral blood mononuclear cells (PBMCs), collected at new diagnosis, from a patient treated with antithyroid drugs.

Here the CDR3 DNA reads TGCGCCAGCAGGAGGGGCATTAATGAAAAACTGTTTTTT. Translated: CASRRGINEKLFF. The chain is built from TRBV4-1 and TRBJ1-4, with a possible D match to TRBD1 (5 bases). The CDR3 sequence is 13 residues long. V gave up 6 bases and J gave up 4 bases, with 9 bases separating them. Germline V gene sequence: CDR1 MGHRA, CDR2 YSYEKL.